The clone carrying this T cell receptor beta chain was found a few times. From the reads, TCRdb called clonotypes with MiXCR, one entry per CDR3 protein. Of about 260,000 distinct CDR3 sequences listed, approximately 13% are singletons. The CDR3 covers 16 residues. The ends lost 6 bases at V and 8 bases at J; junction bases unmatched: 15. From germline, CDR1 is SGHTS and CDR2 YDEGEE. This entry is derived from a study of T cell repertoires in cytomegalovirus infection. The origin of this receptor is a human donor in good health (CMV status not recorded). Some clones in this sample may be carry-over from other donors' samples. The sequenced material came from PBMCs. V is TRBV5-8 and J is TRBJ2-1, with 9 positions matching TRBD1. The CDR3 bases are TGTGCCAGCAACTCTAATTTGGGACAGGGAGGCGATGAGCAGTTCTTC. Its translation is CASNSNLGQGGDEQFF.